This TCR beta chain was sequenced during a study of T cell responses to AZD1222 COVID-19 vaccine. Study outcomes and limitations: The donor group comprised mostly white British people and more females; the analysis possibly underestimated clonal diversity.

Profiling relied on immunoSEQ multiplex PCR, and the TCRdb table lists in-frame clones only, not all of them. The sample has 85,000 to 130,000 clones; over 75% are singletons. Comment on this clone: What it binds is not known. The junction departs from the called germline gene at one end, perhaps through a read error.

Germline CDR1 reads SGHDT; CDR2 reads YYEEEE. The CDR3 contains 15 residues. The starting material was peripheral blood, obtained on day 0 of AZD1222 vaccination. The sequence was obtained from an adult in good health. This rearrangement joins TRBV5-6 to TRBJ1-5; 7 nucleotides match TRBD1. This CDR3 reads CASSSFDRAAQPQHF. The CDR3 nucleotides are TGTGCCAGCAGCTCCTTCGACAGGGCGGCTCAGCCTCAGCATTTT.